The clone carrying this TCR beta chain was picked up a small number of times. Its antigen remains unknown. Exposure to brentuximab vedotin varied, and each patient had relapsed following autologous stem cell transplantation. The ends were cut back, 1 base at V and 2 bases at J, with 8 bases in the middle. Germline V lookup: CDR1 SEHNR, CDR2 FQNEAQ (reference sequence). The CDR3 has 14 amino acids. This sample is part of a study of PD-1 blockade in classical Hodgkin lymphoma. Study outcomes and limitations: By C4D1 there was a significant rise in CD4+ TCR diversity but not in CD8+ TCR diversity.

Assay used: immunoSEQ multiplex PCR; TCRdb lists only in-frame clones, some missing. This sample carries 100,000 or so clones, about 89% of them seen once, and the ten largest clones take approximately 6.3%. This specimen was peripheral blood mononuclear cells (PBMCs), taken before the second cycle of nivolumab. The gene calls are TRBV7-9 and TRBJ1-1; D remains ambiguous. This receptor was identified in a human donor with classical Hodgkin lymphoma. This chain's CDR3 is CASSLGTANTEAFF. CDR3 in DNA: TGTGCCAGCAGCTTAGGTACAGCCAACACTGAAGCTTTCTTT. Full variable domain (rest looked up from reference TRBV7-9 and TRBJ1-1): DTGVSQNPRHKITKRGQNVTFRCDPISEHNRLYWYRQTLGQGPEFLTYFQNEAQLEKSRLLSDRFSAERPKGSFSTLEIQRTEQGDSAMYLCASSLGTANTEAFFGQGTRLTVV.